This T cell receptor (beta chain) was sequenced for a study of blood T cell repertoires in COVID-19. There are 16 residues in the CDR3. The J segment lost 5 bases and the V segment lost 9 bases, leaving 13 bases of the junction unmatched. CDR1 is LNHDA, CDR2 SQIVND, per germline (reference sequence). Assay: immunoSEQ multiplex PCR; the TCRdb copy retains only in-frame clones and omits some. The sample yields 200,000 to 250,000 clones, roughly 90% seen once. The sample consisted of peripheral blood. The clonotype was recovered from a woman aged 55-75 years with acute or convalescent COVID-19. The chain is built from TRBV19 and TRBJ1-1; 12 bases fit TRBD1. The CDR3 is CASKTGTGGGWTEAFF. The CDR3 DNA reads as TGTGCCAGCAAGACCGGGACAGGGGGCGGTTGGACTGAAGCTTTCTTT.